This TCR beta chain was captured in a study of OX40 agonist ivuxolimab in advanced cancers. Germline CDR1 and CDR2: SNHLY and FYNNEI. V was cut by 2 bases and J by 4 bases, with 14 bases left in between. CDR3 length: 15 residues. Data came from immunoSEQ multiplex PCR; TCRdb stores just in-frame clones and leaves some out. The profile shows about 14,000 clones, roughly 80% of them singletons. Source: CD4+ or CD8+ T cells sorted from blood, taken in a trial of the OX40 agonist ivuxolimab. The sequence came from an adult with an advanced solid tumor such as melanoma, head and neck, liver or kidney cancer. J is TRBJ1-2 and V is TRBV2, with D tentatively TRBD1 (5 bases). The CDR3 is CASSELQGRSYGYTF. CDR3 DNA sequence: TGTGCCAGCAGTGAATTGCAGGGCCGGAGCTATGGCTACACCTTC.